This T cell receptor (beta chain) was captured in a study of cytomegalovirus exposure and HLA in healthy donors. Turning to this clone: Antigen unknown.

Whole-study findings and limits: HLA alleles showed associations with around 15,000 TCR beta sequences in a later analysis, at a 0.05 false discovery rate.

Trimming cost V 3 bases and J 10 bases; bases outside gene matches: 15. CDR1 and CDR2 (germline): GTSNPN, SVGIG (reference sequence). The CDR3 contains 16 residues. The PCR employed 60 Vbeta primers together with 13 Jbeta primers. Profiling relied on immunoSEQ multiplex PCR, and the TCRdb table lists in-frame clones only, not all of them. Here the sample table reports approximately 76,000 clones. The chain joins TRBV30 to TRBJ2-3; TRBD2 matches 11 bases. The specimen sequenced was PBMCs. The TCR was taken from a man between 18 and 29 years old in good health and CMV-seropositive. CDR3 sequence (DNA): TGTGCCTGGAGCACCCTTACTAGCGGGGGCCGCCCTCCGCAGTATTTT. Protein product: CAWSTLTSGGRPPQYF.